The 25 T cell receptor beta chains below come from one sample, sequenced in a study of T cell clonality in common variable immunodeficiency. The study, taken as a whole, reports: Reportedly, TCR beta sequences from common variable immunodeficiency showed fewer deletions and N-nucleotide insertions.

TCRdb's copy holds only in-frame clones and misses some; the assay was immunoSEQ multiplex PCR. There are 20,000 to 25,000 clones in the sample, none observed a single time. No cognate antigen is known for these TCRs. Sequencing was carried out using peripheral blood mononuclear cells. These TCRs come from a human donor with common variable immunodeficiency.

This clone was detected ten times or more. The CDR3 end falls 3 residues outside the read, so it is completed with the germline J gene. The V call is TRBV15, the J call TRBJ2-5; a weak D match, TRBD2 (7 bases). CDR1 and CDR2 from the germline V gene are LNHNV and YYDKDF (reference sequence). This CDR3 region has 14 residues. Deletions cut 3 bases from V and 5 bases from J, with 13 bases between. The DNA read from the CDR3 is TGTGCCACCAGCAGGAGGGGGACTACGGAGACC. It is translated as CATSRRGTTET. The whole CDR3 sequence reads CATSRRGTTETQYF. Variable domain in full (rest from reference TRBV15 and TRBJ2-5): DAMVIQNPRYQVTQFGKPVTLSCSQTLNHNVMYWYQQKSSQAPKLLFHYYDKDFNNEADTPDNFQSRRPNTSFCFLDIRSPGLGDTAMYLCATSRRGTTETQYFGPGTRLLVL.

This clone was observed many times. Coverage ceases 3 residues before the CDR3 finishes, and the germline J gene fills in the end. The gene calls are TRBV20-1 and TRBJ2-1; D is possibly TRBD1 (5 bases). The CDR3 covers 14 residues. Germline assignment: CDR1 DFQATT and CDR2 SNEGSKA (reference sequence). V was clipped by 3 bases and J by 8 bases, with 17 bases between them. CDR3 DNA, as far as it was read: TGCAGTGCTAGGAAGGGGTCCCGGACGGATGAG. Translated: CSARKGSRTDE. The whole CDR3 sequence reads CSARKGSRTDEQFF.

This clone has ten or more counts. The read falls 3 residues short of the CDR3 end, and the missing part is taken from the germline J gene. The chain joins TRBV6-2 or TRBV6-3 to TRBJ1-6, with D maybe TRBD1 (6 bases). Germline values: CDR1 MNHEY, CDR2 SVGEGT. The CDR3 totals 15 residues. Trimming cost V 6 bases and J 2 bases, with 11 bases left between them. CDR3 residues: CASSLQGPYNSPLHF. The CDR3 DNA, read in part, is TGTGCCAGCAGCCTACAGGGCCCCTATAATTCACCC.

This clone was seen many times. CDR3 loop: CASSLTDRGREKLFF. Partial CDR3 DNA: TGTGCCAGCAGCCTGACGGACAGGGGACGCGAAAAA. The chain recombines TRBV7-2 with TRBJ1-4; TRBD1 aligns across 9 bases. The CDR3 end lies 3 residues beyond the end of the read and is filled in from the germline J gene. This CDR3 has 15 amino acids. Germline values: CDR1 SGHTA, CDR2 FQGNSA. The junction had 9 bases not matched to a gene; V was cut back by 5 bases and J by 8 bases. Full variable domain (missing parts from reference TRBV7-2 and TRBJ1-4): GAGVSQSPSNKVTEKGKDVELRCDPISGHTALYWYRQSLGQGLEFLIYFQGNSAPDKSGLPSDRFSAERTGGSVSTLTIQRTQQEDSAVYLCASSLTDRGREKLFFGSGTQLSVL.

This clone was observed at least ten times. Read sequence stops 3 residues before the CDR3 end, and the germline J gene provides the missing end. The chain links TRBV5-5 to TRBJ1-4, with D possibly matching TRBD1 (6 bases). Germline CDR1 reads SGHKS; CDR2 reads YYEKEE (reference sequence). The CDR3 runs to 14 residues. Trimming removed 1 base at V and 8 bases at J, with 12 bases between. The CDR3 loop is CASSLYREEEKLFF. The CDR3 bases that were read are TGTGCCAGCAGCTTGTACAGGGAAGAGGAAAAA.

By its share, this clone is medium-sized (0.01 to 0.1%). The read finishes 3 residues shy of the CDR3 end, and the germline J gene is used to complete it. The rearrangement links TRBV15 to TRBJ1-3; D ambiguous. The CDR3 runs to 14 residues. The V end lost 0 bases, the J end lost 2 bases, and 5 bases lay between the germline ends. Germline CDR1 is LNHNV and CDR2 is YYDKDF (reference sequence). This CDR3 is CATSRDVAGNTIYF. The DNA read from the CDR3 is TGTGCCACCAGCAGAGATGTCGCTGGAAACACC.

Ten or more counts support this clone. Read sequence stops 3 residues before the CDR3 end, and the germline J gene provides the missing end. The chain joins TRBV2 to TRBJ1-5; perhaps TRBD1 as D (5 bases). CDR3 length equals 13 residues. The ends were cut back, 11 bases at V and 0 bases at J, with 11 bases in the middle. Germline-derived CDR1 and CDR2 are SNHLY and FYNNEI. Incomplete CDR3 DNA: TGTGCCCTCGGGGGGTATAGCAATCAGCCC. Its translation: CALGGYSNQP. The complete CDR3 protein is CALGGYSNQPQHF.

This clone was observed many times. The CDR3 goes on 3 residues after the read ends, and that part is filled in from the germline J gene. The chain employs TRBV14 and TRBJ2-1; TRBD2 agrees at 9 bases. With 4 bases clipped from V and 4 bases from J, the junction kept 8 bases outside the gene matches. The CDR3 contains 16 residues. From germline, CDR1 is SGHDN and CDR2 FVKESK. CDR3 DNA, as far as it was read: TGTGCCAGCAGCCCTATAGCGGGGGCCTTTTACAATGAG. Protein: CASSPIAGAFYNE. The CDR3, in full, reads CASSPIAGAFYNEQFF.

This clone came up many times. The read halts 3 residues ahead of the CDR3 end, with the missing end drawn from the germline J gene. The chain recombines TRBV18 with TRBJ1-3, with 11 bases that match TRBD1. Per the germline V gene, CDR1 is KGHSH and CDR2 is LQKENI. Trimming cost V 3 bases and J 2 bases; bases outside gene matches: 6. CDR3 length equals 17 residues. The CDR3 here is CASSPWTGGSTGNTIYF. The covered CDR3 bases are TGTGCCAGCTCACCCTGGACAGGGGGCAGTACTGGAAACACC.

This clone was found a few times. The read stops 3 residues short of the end of the CDR3; the missing end is completed from the germline J gene. The chain has TRBV5-4 and TRBJ2-5, with 9 positions matching TRBD2. CDR3 length: 15 amino acids. The V segment lost 1 base and the J segment 3 bases; nucleotides outside the gene matches: 4. Germline CDR1 SGHNT, CDR2 YYREEE (reference sequence). Partial CDR3 DNA: TGTGCCAGCAGCTTGAGGCCTAGCGGGGAAGAGACC. Protein: CASSLRPSGEET. The complete CDR3 protein is CASSLRPSGEETQYF.

At least ten counts were recorded for this clone. The CDR3 is cut off 3 residues early in the read; its end comes from the germline J gene. The chain uses TRBV19 and TRBJ2-6; maybe TRBD1 (5 bases). Germline V CDR1 and CDR2: LNHDA, SQIVND (reference sequence). Deletions cut 6 bases from V and 0 bases from J, with 12 bases between. The CDR3 is 16 amino acids. The CDR3 bases that were read are TGTGCCAGTAGGGCGGCACAGGTCTCTGGGGCCAACGTC. Protein product: CASRAAQVSGANV. The complete CDR3 protein is CASRAAQVSGANVLTF.

This clone was detected many times. The sequenced part of the CDR3 DNA is TGTGCCAGCAGTGAAGCACAGGGGGACCCCAATCAGCCC. This translates into CASSEAQGDPNQP. The CDR3 in full is CASSEAQGDPNQPQHF. The rearrangement uses TRBV6-1 and TRBJ1-5; 8 bases are a match to TRBD1. The read comes to an end 3 residues before the CDR3 does, leaving the germline J gene to fill in the end. This CDR3 is 16 amino acids long. The junction had 4 bases not matched to a gene; V was cut back by 0 bases and J by 3 bases. Germline CDR1 and CDR2: MNHNS and SASEGT.

This clone was recorded many times. CDR3 loop: CASSLRQGYNEQFF. The CDR3 bases that were read are TGCGCCAGCAGCCTACGACAAGGGTACAATGAG. The chain employs TRBV5-1 and TRBJ2-1, with D hard to call. The CDR3 is cut off 3 residues early in the read; its end comes from the germline J gene. The V gene lost 4 bases and the J gene lost 4 bases, with 12 bases spanning the gap. The CDR3 covers 14 residues. Germline V gene sequence: CDR1 SGHRS, CDR2 YFSETQ.

This clone was detected many times. The read comes to an end 3 residues before the CDR3 does, leaving the germline J gene to fill in the end. J is TRBJ2-7 and V is TRBV6-2 or TRBV6-3; the D gene is possibly TRBD2 (6 bases). Per germline, CDR1 MNHEY and CDR2 SVGEGT. V was pared by 7 bases and J by 6 bases, with 22 bases between. The CDR3 has 15 residues. CDR3 DNA, as far as it was read: TGTGCCAGCACCGTACTGGGGGGTGCTCCGGGCGAG. Residues: CASTVLGGAPGE. The whole CDR3 region reads CASTVLGGAPGEQYF.

This clone was detected many times. The CDR3 goes on 3 residues after the read ends, and that part is filled in from the germline J gene. The chain combines TRBV7-8 with TRBJ1-3; D ambiguous. Germline CDR1 SGHVS, CDR2 FQNEAQ. Trimming shortened V by 4 bases and J by 6 bases, and 10 bases separated the two germline ends. This CDR3 region has 13 residues. The DNA read from the CDR3 is TGTGCCAGCAGCTCCCGACTTGAAAACACC. This sequence encodes CASSSRLENT. The whole CDR3 sequence reads CASSSRLENTIYF.

At least ten counts were recorded for this clone. The read ends 3 residues shy of where the CDR3 ends; the end is completed using the germline J gene. V and J are TRBV2 and TRBJ1-4; D might be TRBD1 (5 bases). V shed 6 bases and J shed 6 bases, with 14 bases lying between them. Germline lookup yields CDR1 SNHLY and CDR2 FYNNEI. CDR3 size: 14 residues. The sequenced part of the CDR3 DNA is TGTGCCAGCAGGTCCGGACAAGCCCATGAAAAA. Encoded protein: CASRSGQAHEK. The entire CDR3 reads CASRSGQAHEKLFF. Complete variable domain (other parts from reference TRBV2 and TRBJ1-4): EPEVTQTPSHQVTQMGQEVILRCVPISNHLYFYWYRQILGQKVEFLVSFYNNEISEKSEIFDDQFSVERPDGSNFTLKIRSTKLEDSAMYFCASRSGQAHEKLFFGSGTQLSVL.

This clone was seen repeatedly, ten times or more. The DNA ends 3 residues before the CDR3 does, and the rest of the CDR3 is filled in from the germline J gene. The chain uses TRBV19 and TRBJ2-3, with 8 bases fitting TRBD2. The germline CDR1 and CDR2 sequences are LNHDA and SQIVND (reference sequence). Trimming took 0 bases from V and 4 from J; bases not matched to a gene: 9. This CDR3 has 17 residues. The CDR3 here is CASSIDLTAGAPDTQYF. CDR3 DNA, as far as it was read: TGTGCCAGTAGTATAGATTTAACAGCGGGGGCCCCAGATACG.

Many counts were recorded for this clone. The read halts 3 residues ahead of the CDR3 end, with the missing end drawn from the germline J gene. The rearrangement uses TRBV30 and TRBJ1-6; 7 bases are a match to TRBD1. Germline-derived CDR1 and CDR2 are GTSNPN and SVGIG (reference sequence). The trim removed 0 bases at V and 7 bases at J, leaving 9 bases unmatched. The CDR3 has 16 amino acids. The part of the CDR3 DNA that was read is TGTGCCTGGAGTGTACGATTAGGGGGCGAAAATTCACCC. It yields the protein CAWSVRLGGENSP. The whole CDR3 protein reads CAWSVRLGGENSPLHF.

At least ten counts were recorded for this clone. Read coverage stops 3 residues before the CDR3 terminus; the germline J gene supplies the remainder. The rearrangement uses TRBV6-4 and TRBJ1-2, with TRBD1 as a possible D gene (5 bases). From germline, CDR1 is MRHNA and CDR2 SNTAGT. V was cut by 7 bases and J by 3 bases, with 9 bases left in between. CDR3 size: 12 residues. CDR3 region: CASKDSYYGYTF. CDR3 DNA, as far as it was read: TGTGCCAGCAAAGACAGCTACTATGGC.

This clone was seen many times. Read coverage stops 3 residues before the CDR3 terminus; the germline J gene supplies the remainder. This chain uses TRBV10-3 with TRBJ1-6; 9 bases are a match to TRBD1. Germline V CDR1 and CDR2: ENHRY, SYGVKD. Losses at the gene ends were 7 bases for V and 9 bases for J; bases not matched to a gene: 7. The length of the CDR3 is 14 residues. The part of the CDR3 DNA that was read is TGTGCCATCACCGGGGACAGGGCGGCTTCACCC. Residues: CAITGDRAASP. In full, the CDR3 is CAITGDRAASPLHF.

This clone was counted ten times or more. The read ends 3 residues early relative to the CDR3; the germline J gene fills the gap. This rearrangement joins TRBV7-9 to TRBJ1-4, with 7 bases identical to TRBD1. J was trimmed by 5 bases and V by 8 bases; bases with no gene match: 11. CDR3 length equals 15 residues. The germline CDR1 and CDR2 sequences are SEHNR and FQNEAQ (reference sequence). CDR3 sequence: CASGMNRGLNEKLFF. CDR3 DNA, as far as it was read: TGTGCCAGCGGCATGAACAGGGGACTCAATGAAAAA.

This clone was seen ten or more times. The read finishes 3 residues shy of the CDR3 end, and the germline J gene is used to complete it. The V and J genes are TRBV18 and TRBJ2-1, with 7 bases identical to TRBD2. This CDR3 region has 15 residues. The ends lost 6 bases at V and 3 bases at J; junction bases unmatched: 8. Germline loops: CDR1 KGHSH, CDR2 LQKENI. CDR3 in amino acids: CASSPRGGNYNEQFF. The DNA read from the CDR3 is TGTGCCAGCTCCCCAAGGGGAGGGAACTACAATGAG.

This clone came up many times. The read falls 3 residues short of the CDR3 end, and the missing part is taken from the germline J gene. This chain joins TRBV7-8 and TRBJ2-7; perhaps TRBD2 as D (6 bases). The CDR3 is 15 amino acids. Per the germline V gene, CDR1 is SGHVS and CDR2 is FQNEAQ. Trimming took 0 bases from V and 0 from J, leaving 9 bases between them. The DNA read from the CDR3 is TGTGCCAGCAGCTTAGCGCCGGGGGACTCCTACGAG. Translated, it gives CASSLAPGDSYE. Given in full, the CDR3 is CASSLAPGDSYEQYF. Supplemented by reference TRBV7-8 and TRBJ2-7, the full variable domain reads GAGVSQSPRYKVAKRGQDVALRCDPISGHVSLFWYQQALGQGPEFLTYFQNEAQLDKSGLPSDRFFAERPEGSVSTLKIQRTQQEDSAVYLCASSLAPGDSYEQYFGPGTRLTVT.

This clone was observed at least ten times. The CDR3 is cut off 3 residues early in the read; its end comes from the germline J gene. This rearrangement joins TRBV6-2 or TRBV6-3 to TRBJ2-7; 9 bases match TRBD2. Per the germline V gene, CDR1 is MNHEY and CDR2 is SVGEGT. J lost 5 bases, V lost 7 bases, and 15 bases had no gene match. The CDR3 sequence is 16 residues long. CDR3 region: CASTKRDSGGRHEQYF. The sequenced CDR3 bases are TGTGCCAGCACAAAAAGGGATAGCGGGGGTCGGCACGAG.

This clone was seen repeatedly, ten times or more. The read terminates 3 residues ahead of where the CDR3 ends, so the germline J gene completes it. V usage is TRBV19 and J usage is TRBJ1-1, with D uncertain. Germline V gene data show CDR1 as LNHDA and CDR2 as SQIVND (reference sequence). The length of the CDR3 is 12 residues. Between the trimmed V and J ends, which lost 7 bases and 6 bases, there was a span of 12 bases. The CDR3 DNA, read in part, is TGTGCCAGTAATAGGTTCGGGGCTGAA. It translates to CASNRFGAE. The full CDR3 reads CASNRFGAEAFF.